The 12 T cell receptor beta chains below come from one sample, sequenced in a study of blood T cell repertoires in COVID-19. Profiled with immunoSEQ multiplex PCR; TCRdb holds only in-frame clones, not every one. The sample has about 120,000 clones, 75% to 85% seen once; the top ten hold about 10%. What was sequenced was peripheral blood. These receptors all come from a human donor in a cohort sampled during active COVID-19.

This clone was seen a handful of times. The rearrangement links TRBV28 to TRBJ1-2; D is unclear. Germline V lookup: CDR1 MDHEN, CDR2 SYDVKM. The V end lost 3 bases, the J end lost 3 bases, and 8 bases lay between the germline ends. This CDR3 spans 13 amino acids. In DNA form, the CDR3 reads TGTGCCAGCAGTTTGGGCACAGACTATGGCTACACCTTC. Translating it yields CASSLGTDYGYTF.

This chain connects TRBV6-5 to TRBJ1-6; D is unclear. V lost 9 bases and J lost 5, with 11 bases in between. CDR3 size: 13 residues. In germline, CDR1 is MNHEY, CDR2 SVGAGI. As DNA, the CDR3 is TGTGCCAGTTCGAGGTGGGATAATTCACCCCTCCACTTT. Its protein product is CASSRWDNSPLHF.

This clone was observed once. The chain uses TRBV29-1 and TRBJ2-3; 8 bases map to TRBD1. The CDR3 extends over 15 amino acids. V lost 7 bases and J lost 5; bases outside the gene matches: 14. CDR1 is SQVTM and CDR2 is ANQGSEA in the germline V gene. CDR3 in DNA: TGCAGCGCTCGAGACAGGGGTCGAGTGAAAGATACGCAGTATTTT. This codes for CSARDRGRVKDTQYF.

The V gene is TRBV9, the J gene TRBJ1-5, with D possibly TRBD1 on 6 matching bases. V dropped 3 bases and J dropped 0 bases, with 10 bases sitting between them. CDR1 is SGDLS, CDR2 YYNGEE, per germline. This CDR3 has 15 amino acids. DNA of the CDR3: TGTGCCAGCAGCGACTCAGGGGATAGCAATCAGCCCCAGCATTTT. This sequence encodes CASSDSGDSNQPQHF.

The chain employs TRBV19 and TRBJ2-1, with TRBD2 matching 8 bases. The CDR3 sequence is 18 residues long. V trimming: 7 bases; J trimming: 6 bases; junction bases outside the gene matches: 20. CDR1 and CDR2 (germline): LNHDA, SQIVND (reference sequence). This chain's CDR3 is CASNGRSGSHLVTNEQFF. CDR3 sequence (DNA): TGTGCCAGTAATGGAAGGAGCGGGAGTCACCTAGTAACCAATGAGCAGTTCTTC. Together with reference TRBV19 and TRBJ2-1, the CDR3 gives the full variable domain: DGGITQSPKYLFRKEGQNVTLSCEQNLNHDAMYWYRQDPGQGLRLIYYSQIVNDFQKGDIAEGYSVSREKKESFPLTVTSAQKNPTAFYLCASNGRSGSHLVTNEQFFGPGTRLTVL.

The rearrangement links TRBV6-4 to TRBJ1-1; 7 nucleotides line up with TRBD1. The ends lost 2 bases at V and 6 bases at J; junction bases unmatched: 3. Per the germline V gene, CDR1 is MRHNA and CDR2 is SNTAGT. The CDR3 runs to 13 residues. The CDR3 is CASSDQGDAEAFF. The CDR3 DNA sequence: TGTGCCAGCAGTGACCAGGGGGACGCTGAAGCTTTCTTT.

V gene TRBV19 combines with J gene TRBJ1-3; 8 positions agree with TRBD1. CDR1 is LNHDA and CDR2 is SQIVND in the germline V gene (reference sequence). After removal of 7 bases from V and 2 bases from J, the junction contained 4 bases not matched to a gene. The CDR3 totals 14 residues. CDR3 sequence: CASNQDRAGNTIYF. CDR3 nucleotide sequence: TGTGCCAGTAACCAGGACAGGGCTGGAAACACCATATATTTT.

The chain recombines TRBV25-1 with TRBJ1-4, with D perhaps TRBD1 (5 bases). The CDR3 consists of 14 residues. Germline CDR1 and CDR2: MGHDK and SYGVNS. V was shortened by 6 bases and J by 4 bases, with 12 bases between the two germline ends. CDR3 coding DNA: TGTGCCAGCAGAGACAGTCCATTTAATGAAAAACTGTTTTTT. Translating it yields CASRDSPFNEKLFF. Filled out from reference TRBV25-1 and TRBJ1-4, the complete variable domain reads EADIYQTPRYLVIGTGKKITLECSQTMGHDKMYWYQQDPGMELHLIHYSYGVNSTEKGDLSSESTVSRIRTEHFPLTLESARPSHTSQYLCASRDSPFNEKLFFGSGTQLSVL.

This clone was found a few times. The V gene is TRBV6-2 or TRBV6-3, the J gene TRBJ1-2, with 7 bases matching TRBD1. V lost 6 bases, J lost 2 bases, and 6 bases stayed unmatched. This CDR3 has 14 residues. Germline V gene data show CDR1 as MNHEY and CDR2 as SVGEGT. The CDR3 spells CASSWDSPNYGYTF. CDR3 DNA: TGTGCCAGCAGCTGGGACAGCCCGAACTATGGCTACACCTTC.

CDR3 nucleotide sequence: TGTGCCAGCACTCGATGGACAGGGAGGGATGAAAAACTGTTTTTT. Encoded protein: CASTRWTGRDEKLFF. V is TRBV6-5 and J is TRBJ1-4; the match to TRBD1 covers 8 bases. V shed 7 bases, J shed 6 bases, and the junction held 10 bases outside the gene matches. CDR1 and CDR2 from the germline V gene are MNHEY and SVGAGI. The CDR3 length is 15 residues.

This chain links TRBV7-3 with TRBJ2-7; TRBD2 aligns across 8 bases. Trimming removed 5 bases from V and 12 bases from J; junction bases left unmatched: 15. The CDR3 extends over 14 amino acids. CDR1 and CDR2 (germline): SGHTA, FQGTGA. CDR3: CASSDMGREVVTYF. CDR3 DNA sequence: TGTGCCAGCAGCGACATGGGGCGGGAGGTTGTGACGTACTTC.

This sequence joins TRBV7-9 and TRBJ2-7; the D gene is possibly TRBD1 (6 bases). This CDR3 contains 19 residues. Germline CDR1 SEHNR, CDR2 FQNEAQ (reference sequence). V was pared by 1 base and J by 1 base, with 23 bases between. The chain's CDR3 is CASSLDRRQGKEDSYEQYF. Here the CDR3 DNA reads TGTGCCAGCAGCTTAGATCGTCGGCAGGGGAAAGAGGATTCCTACGAGCAGTACTTC.